Below, 10 T cell receptor beta chains from the same sample are listed, as sequenced in a study of blood T cell repertoires in COVID-19. The table came from immunoSEQ multiplex PCR; TCRdb's copy has only in-frame clones and leaves some out. The repertoire consists of roughly 300,000 clones, with roughly 79% occurring once and the leading ten covering roughly 2.9%. Sequenced sample: peripheral blood. The receptors derive from a woman aged 60-75 years with active or convalescent COVID-19.

V and J are TRBV12-5 and TRBJ2-1; D is possibly TRBD2 (6 bases). The CDR3 is 15 residues long. Germline V gene data show CDR1 as LGHNT and CDR2 as FRNRAP. Trimming removed 7 bases at V and 1 base at J, with 14 bases between. CDR3 nucleotides: TGTGCTAGTGCCGGCGGGGCCCTATCCTACAATGAGCAGTTCTTC. It translates to CASAGGALSYNEQFF. Looking up the rest from reference TRBV12-5 and TRBJ2-1 gives the full variable domain: DARVTQTPRHKVTEMGQEVTMRCQPILGHNTVFWYRQTMMQGLELLAYFRNRAPLDDSGMPKDRFSAEMPDATLATLKIQPSEPRDSAVYFCASAGGALSYNEQFFGPGTRLTVL.

The chain combines TRBV6-2 or TRBV6-3 with TRBJ2-4, with D perhaps TRBD1 (5 bases). The germline gives CDR1 MNHEY, CDR2 SVGEGT. V dropped 2 bases and J dropped 0 bases, with 5 bases sitting between them. The CDR3 sequence is 14 residues long. The CDR3 DNA is TGTGCCAGCAGTTACGGGGCAGCCAAAAACATTCAGTACTTC. This encodes CASSYGAAKNIQYF.

This clone was counted a few times. V usage is TRBV7-9 and J usage is TRBJ2-2; TRBD1 matches at 7 bases. V lost 5 bases and J lost 4; bases outside the gene matches: 7. The CDR3 runs 15 residues. The V gene's germline CDR1 is SEHNR and CDR2 FQNEAQ (reference sequence). CDR3 sequence reads: CASSRTGVTTGELFF. Written as DNA, the CDR3 is TGTGCCAGCAGCCGAACAGGGGTAACCACCGGGGAGCTGTTTTTT.

The chain carries TRBV24-1 and TRBJ1-2; the D gene is possibly TRBD1 (6 bases). The V end was cut by 3 bases, the J end by 2 bases, with 9 bases between. This CDR3 contains 14 residues. The germline gives CDR1 KGHDR, CDR2 SFDVKD. Here the CDR3 DNA reads TGTGCCACCAGTGATCCTGACAGGAACTATGGCTACACCTTC. This sequence encodes CATSDPDRNYGYTF.

The chain couples TRBV11-2 to TRBJ2-5; 9 bases fit TRBD2. Germline loops: CDR1 SGHAT, CDR2 FQNNGV. The CDR3 loop spans 16 amino acids. Trimming removed 2 bases from V and 1 base from J; junction bases left unmatched: 5. The CDR3 loop reads CASSLRAGGVQETQYF. CDR3 coding DNA: TGTGCCAGCAGCTTAAGGGCGGGGGGGGTCCAAGAGACCCAGTACTTC.

The genes are TRBV19 and TRBJ2-5; TRBD2 agrees at 11 bases. CDR1 and CDR2 (germline): LNHDA, SQIVND (reference sequence). This CDR3 comprises 13 residues. The junction had 2 bases not matched to a gene; V was cut back by 6 bases and J by 5 bases. In DNA, the CDR3 is TGTGCCAGTAGACTAGCGGGGGCTGAGACCCAGTACTTC. This translates into CASRLAGAETQYF. The full variable domain, in which reference TRBV19 and TRBJ2-5 provide the parts outside the CDR3, is DGGITQSPKYLFRKEGQNVTLSCEQNLNHDAMYWYRQDPGQGLRLIYYSQIVNDFQKGDIAEGYSVSREKKESFPLTVTSAQKNPTAFYLCASRLAGAETQYFGPGTRLLVL.

This chain links TRBV3-1 (or the pseudogene TRBV3-2) with TRBJ1-6; D might be TRBD1 (6 bases). The CDR3 consists of 16 residues. Germline CDR1 is LGHDT and CDR2 is YNNKEL (reference sequence). V gave up 2 bases and J gave up 5 bases, with 13 bases separating them. Here the CDR3 DNA reads TGTGCCAGCAGCCAATTAGCGGGACAAAATAATTCACCCCTCCACTTT. Its protein is CASSQLAGQNNSPLHF.

The V gene is TRBV3-1 (or the pseudogene TRBV3-2), the J gene TRBJ2-7; 9 nucleotides match TRBD1. The CDR3 sequence is 16 residues long. CDR1 LGHDT and CDR2 YNNKEL come from the germline V gene (reference sequence). V lost 0 bases, J lost 2 bases, and 5 bases stayed unmatched. The CDR3, as DNA: TGTGCCAGCAGCCAAGAGACCGGGACAGGGCCCTACGAGCAGTACTTC. Translating gives CASSQETGTGPYEQYF.

CDR3 coding DNA: TGTGCCAGCAGCTTAAGGTTGGGGGGGCTGGAGACCCAGTACTTC. Amino acids: CASSLRLGGLETQYF. This chain links TRBV7-9 with TRBJ2-5, with D possibly matching TRBD2 (7 bases). Germline V gene sequence: CDR1 SEHNR, CDR2 FQNEAQ (reference sequence). The CDR3 loop spans 15 amino acids. Trimming left V 2 bases short and J 5 bases short, with 15 bases between.

This clone has just a few counts. The V and J genes are TRBV30 and TRBJ2-1, with TRBD1 identical over 10 bases. Trimming cost V 4 bases and J 5 bases; bases outside gene matches: 5. This CDR3 has 14 residues. The germline CDR1 and CDR2 sequences are GTSNPN and SVGIG (reference sequence). The CDR3 sequence: CAWTGQGRDNEQFF. The CDR3 bases are TGTGCCTGGACGGGACAGGGGCGGGACAATGAGCAGTTCTTC. The full variable domain, in which reference TRBV30 and TRBJ2-1 provide the parts outside the CDR3, is SQTIHQWPATLVQPVGSPLSLECTVEGTSNPNLYWYRQAAGRGLQLLFYSVGIGQISSEVPQNLSASRPQDRQFILSSKKLLLSDSGFYLCAWTGQGRDNEQFFGPGTRLTVL.